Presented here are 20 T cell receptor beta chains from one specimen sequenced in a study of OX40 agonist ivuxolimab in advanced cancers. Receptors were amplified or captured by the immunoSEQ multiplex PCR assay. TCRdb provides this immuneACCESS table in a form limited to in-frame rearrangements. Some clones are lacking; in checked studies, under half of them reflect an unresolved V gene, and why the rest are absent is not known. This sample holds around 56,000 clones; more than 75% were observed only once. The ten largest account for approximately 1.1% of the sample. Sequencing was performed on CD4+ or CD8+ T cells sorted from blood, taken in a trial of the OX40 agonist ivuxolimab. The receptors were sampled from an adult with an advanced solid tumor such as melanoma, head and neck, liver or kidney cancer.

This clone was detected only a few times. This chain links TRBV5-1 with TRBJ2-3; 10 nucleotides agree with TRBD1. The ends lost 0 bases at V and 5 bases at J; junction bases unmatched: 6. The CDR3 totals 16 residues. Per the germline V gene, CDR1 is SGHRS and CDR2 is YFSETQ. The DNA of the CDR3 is TGCGCCAGCAGCTTGGTGGGACAGGGGATCGGAGATACGCAGTATTTT. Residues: CASSLVGQGIGDTQYF.

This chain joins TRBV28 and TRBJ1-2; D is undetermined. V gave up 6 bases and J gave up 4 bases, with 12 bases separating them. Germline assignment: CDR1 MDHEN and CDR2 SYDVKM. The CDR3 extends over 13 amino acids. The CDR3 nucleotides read TGTGCCAGCAGATCCAGGCAGATCTATGGCTACACCTTC. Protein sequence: CASRSRQIYGYTF.

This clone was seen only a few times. The CDR3 nucleotides are TGTGCCAGCAGCTCAGGCGAGACCCAGTACTTC. Residues: CASSSGETQYF. The rearrangement joins TRBV7-9 to TRBJ2-5; D gene ambiguous. This CDR3 has 11 amino acids. Germline values: CDR1 SEHNR, CDR2 FQNEAQ (reference sequence). The germline V and J ends were trimmed by 4 bases and 5 bases, with 5 bases remaining between them.

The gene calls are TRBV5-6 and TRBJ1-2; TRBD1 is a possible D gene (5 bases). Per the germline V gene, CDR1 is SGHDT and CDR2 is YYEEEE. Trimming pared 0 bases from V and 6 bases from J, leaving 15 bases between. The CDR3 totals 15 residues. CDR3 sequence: CASSLVSQGGHGYTF. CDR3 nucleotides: TGTGCCAGCAGCTTGGTGTCGCAGGGAGGCCATGGCTACACCTTC.

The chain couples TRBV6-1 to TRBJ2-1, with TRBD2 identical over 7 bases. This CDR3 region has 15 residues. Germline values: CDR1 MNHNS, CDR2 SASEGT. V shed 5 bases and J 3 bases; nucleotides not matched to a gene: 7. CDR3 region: CASSSEGGGYNEQFF. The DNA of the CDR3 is TGTGCCAGCAGTTCAGAGGGCGGGGGCTACAATGAGCAGTTCTTC.

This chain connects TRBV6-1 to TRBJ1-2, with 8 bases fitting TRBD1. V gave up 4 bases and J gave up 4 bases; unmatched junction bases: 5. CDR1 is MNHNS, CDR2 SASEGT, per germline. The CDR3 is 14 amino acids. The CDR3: CASSAGGQVYGYTF. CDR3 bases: TGTGCCAGCAGTGCTGGGGGACAGGTCTATGGCTACACCTTC.

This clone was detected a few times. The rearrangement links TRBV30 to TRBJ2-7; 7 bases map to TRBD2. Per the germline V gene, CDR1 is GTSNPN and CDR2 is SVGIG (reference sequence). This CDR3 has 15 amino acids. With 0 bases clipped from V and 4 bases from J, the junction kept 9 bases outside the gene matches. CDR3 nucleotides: TGTGCCTGGAGTGTACGCGAGCGGGGTTCGTACGAGCAGTACTTC. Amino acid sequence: CAWSVRERGSYEQYF. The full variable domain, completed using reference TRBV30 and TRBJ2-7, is SQTIHQWPATLVQPVGSPLSLECTVEGTSNPNLYWYRQAAGRGLQLLFYSVGIGQISSEVPQNLSASRPQDRQFILSSKKLLLSDSGFYLCAWSVRERGSYEQYFGPGTRLTVT.

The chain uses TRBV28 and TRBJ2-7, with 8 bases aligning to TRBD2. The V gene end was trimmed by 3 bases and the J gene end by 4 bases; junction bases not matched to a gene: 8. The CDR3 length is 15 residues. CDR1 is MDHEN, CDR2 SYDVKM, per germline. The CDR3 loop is CASSLGGGLRYEQYF. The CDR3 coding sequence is TGTGCCAGCAGTTTGGGCGGGGGGCTCAGATACGAGCAGTACTTC.

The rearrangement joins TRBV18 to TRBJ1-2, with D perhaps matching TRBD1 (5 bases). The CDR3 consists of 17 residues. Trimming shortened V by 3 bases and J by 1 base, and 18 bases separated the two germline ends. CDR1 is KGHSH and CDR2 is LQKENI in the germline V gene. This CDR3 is CASSPRPAGNDNYGYTF. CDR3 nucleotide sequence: TGTGCCAGCTCACCCCGGCCCGCAGGGAACGATAACTATGGCTACACCTTC.

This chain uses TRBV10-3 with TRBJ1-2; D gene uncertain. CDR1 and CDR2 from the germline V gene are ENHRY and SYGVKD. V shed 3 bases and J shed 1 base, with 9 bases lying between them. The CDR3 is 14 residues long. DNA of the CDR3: TGTGCCATCAGTGACATCTCAGTTAACTATGGCTACACCTTC. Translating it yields CAISDISVNYGYTF.

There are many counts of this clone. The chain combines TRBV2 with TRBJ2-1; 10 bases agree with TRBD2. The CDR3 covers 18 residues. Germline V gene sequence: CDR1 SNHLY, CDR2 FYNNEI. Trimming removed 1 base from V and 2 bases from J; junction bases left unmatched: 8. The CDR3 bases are TGTGCCAGCAGTGAAGTACGGACTAGCGGCCCCACCTACAATGAGCAGTTCTTC. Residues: CASSEVRTSGPTYNEQFF.

The CDR3 sequence: CASSFQEGKLFF. CDR3 nucleotides: TGTGCCAGCAGCTTCCAAGAGGGAAAACTGTTTTTT. The V gene is TRBV7-2, the J gene TRBJ1-4, with D unresolved. This CDR3 spans 12 amino acids. The V end lost 3 bases, the J end lost 10 bases, and 9 bases lay between the germline ends. Per germline, CDR1 SGHTA and CDR2 FQGNSA.

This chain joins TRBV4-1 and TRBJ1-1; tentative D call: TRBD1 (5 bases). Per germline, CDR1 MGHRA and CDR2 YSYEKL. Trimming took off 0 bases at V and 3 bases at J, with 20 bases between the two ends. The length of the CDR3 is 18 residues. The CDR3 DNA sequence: TGCGCCAGCAGCCAAGACGCCGGGACCCGAAGGGGCCACACTGAAGCTTTCTTT. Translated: CASSQDAGTRRGHTEAFF.

CDR3 in DNA: TGCAGCGTTTCTTTCACTATTGTAGATACGCAGTATTTT. This encodes CSVSFTIVDTQYF. V is TRBV29-1 and J is TRBJ2-3; D gene unclear. In germline, CDR1 is SQVTM, CDR2 ANQGSEA. This CDR3 is 13 amino acids long. V lost 5 bases and J lost 5, with 14 bases in between.

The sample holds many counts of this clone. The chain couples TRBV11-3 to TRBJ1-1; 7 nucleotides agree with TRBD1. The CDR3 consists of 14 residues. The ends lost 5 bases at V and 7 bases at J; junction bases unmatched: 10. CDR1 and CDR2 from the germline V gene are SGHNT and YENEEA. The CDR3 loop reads CASSPQGGGIEAFF. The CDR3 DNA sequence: TGTGCCAGCAGCCCCCAGGGGGGAGGGATTGAAGCTTTCTTT.

CDR3 nucleotides: TGTGCCAGCAGCCCTCAGGACAGGAACATGAACACTGAAGCTTTCTTT. It yields the protein CASSPQDRNMNTEAFF. The chain recombines TRBV9 with TRBJ1-1, with 7 bases that match TRBD1. Germline V gene sequence: CDR1 SGDLS, CDR2 YYNGEE. The CDR3 loop spans 16 amino acids. Trimming cost V 4 bases and J 0 bases; bases outside gene matches: 9.

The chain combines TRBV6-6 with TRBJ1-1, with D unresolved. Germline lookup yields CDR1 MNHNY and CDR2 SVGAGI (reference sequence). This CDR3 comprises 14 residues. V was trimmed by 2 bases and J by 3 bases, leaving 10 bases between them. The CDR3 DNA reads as TGTGCCAGCAGTTACATGGGGAGGTACACTGAAGCTTTCTTT. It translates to CASSYMGRYTEAFF.

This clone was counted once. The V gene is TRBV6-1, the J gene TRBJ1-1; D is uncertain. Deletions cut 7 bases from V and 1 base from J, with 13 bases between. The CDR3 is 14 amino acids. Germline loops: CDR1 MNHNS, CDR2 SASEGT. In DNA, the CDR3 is TGTGCCAGCACCCTAATTCTTGGGAACACTGAAGCTTTCTTT. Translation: CASTLILGNTEAFF.

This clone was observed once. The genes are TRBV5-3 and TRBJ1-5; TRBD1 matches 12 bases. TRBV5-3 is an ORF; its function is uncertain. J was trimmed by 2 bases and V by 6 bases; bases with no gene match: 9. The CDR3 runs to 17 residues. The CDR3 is CARTRDRGLFGNQPQHF. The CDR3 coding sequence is TGTGCCAGAACCCGGGACAGGGGGCTGTTTGGCAATCAGCCCCAGCATTTT.

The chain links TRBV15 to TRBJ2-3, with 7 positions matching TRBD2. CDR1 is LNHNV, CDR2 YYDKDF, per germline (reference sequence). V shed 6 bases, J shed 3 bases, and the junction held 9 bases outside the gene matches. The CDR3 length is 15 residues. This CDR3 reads CATSQAGIRTDTQYF. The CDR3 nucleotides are TGTGCCACCAGTCAAGCGGGAATTCGAACAGATACGCAGTATTTT. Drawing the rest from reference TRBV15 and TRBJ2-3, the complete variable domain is DAMVIQNPRYQVTQFGKPVTLSCSQTLNHNVMYWYQQKSSQAPKLLFHYYDKDFNNEADTPDNFQSRRPNTSFCFLDIRSPGLGDTAMYLCATSQAGIRTDTQYFGPGTRLTVL.